This paragraph reports one T cell receptor (beta chain). Antigen specificity is unknown. This sample is part of a study of cytomegalovirus exposure and HLA in healthy donors. Study findings and constraints: Accurate prediction of most subjects' HLA-A and HLA-B alleles from TCR beta sequences was reported. In an earlier analysis, productive rearrangement rates for most beta V segments clustered near 87% or 30%.

This CDR3 region has 15 residues. Per germline, CDR1 LNHDA and CDR2 SQIVND (reference sequence). V gave up 3 bases and J gave up 1 base; unmatched junction bases: 3. All donors participated as healthy donors of bone marrow. A multiplex PCR was run with 60 Vbeta primers and 13 Jbeta primers. Some clones are missing from TCRdb's copy, which holds only in-frame ones; the method was immunoSEQ multiplex PCR. The sample lists roughly 160,000 clones, around three quarters occurring once. What was sequenced was PBMCs. The chain couples TRBV19 to TRBJ1-3, with 7 positions matching TRBD1. The TCR comes from a man aged 35-49 years in good health and CMV-seronegative. CDR3 sequence (DNA): TGTGCCAGTAGTATGGAGGGGGCATCTGGAAACACCATATATTTT. Its translation: CASSMEGASGNTIYF.